The 29 T cell receptor beta chains presented below share a single source sample, sequenced in a study of blood T cell repertoires in COVID-19. Data came from immunoSEQ multiplex PCR; TCRdb stores just in-frame clones and leaves some out. The table includes approximately 76,000 clones, roughly 88% detected once. Sequencing used peripheral blood. Receptors were obtained from a human donor in a cohort sampled during active COVID-19.

The chain carries TRBV4-1 and TRBJ2-1, with D tentatively TRBD2 (6 bases). Germline V gene data show CDR1 as MGHRA and CDR2 as YSYEKL. The CDR3 loop spans 15 amino acids. The V end lost 1 base, the J end lost 12 bases, and 19 bases lay between the germline ends. The CDR3 protein is CASSQGTMGSMGQFF. CDR3 sequence (DNA): TGCGCCAGCAGCCAAGGGACTATGGGCTCAATGGGGCAGTTCTTC.

J is TRBJ1-2 and V is TRBV5-1; D ambiguous. Germline values: CDR1 SGHRS, CDR2 YFSETQ. The CDR3 has 12 amino acids. V was cut by 4 bases and J by 8 bases, with 12 bases left in between. Here the CDR3 reads CASSRAEEGYTF. In nucleotides, the CDR3 is TGCGCCAGCAGCAGAGCCGAGGAAGGCTACACCTTC.

For the CDR3, the DNA is TGTGCCACCAGTGATTCGACCCAACCAGGGGCGACCACTGAAGCTTTCTTT. It specifies CATSDSTQPGATTEAFF. The gene calls are TRBV24-1 and TRBJ1-1, with D perhaps TRBD1 (6 bases). Germline V gene lookup returns CDR1 KGHDR and CDR2 SFDVKD. This CDR3 has 17 amino acids. Trimming left V 2 bases short and J 4 bases short, with 19 bases between.

The genes are TRBV2 and TRBJ2-1, with TRBD2 matching over 10 bases. Germline assignment: CDR1 SNHLY and CDR2 FYNNEI. CDR3 length equals 15 residues. Trimming removed 1 base from V and 8 bases from J; junction bases left unmatched: 5. This chain's CDR3 is CASSEGIAGGYEQFF. CDR3 DNA: TGTGCCAGCAGTGAAGGGATAGCGGGAGGATATGAGCAGTTCTTC.

The V gene is TRBV27, the J gene TRBJ2-1; 11 bases are a match to TRBD1. Unmatched junction bases numbered 20, after V lost 6 bases and J lost 10 bases. This CDR3 has 18 amino acids. Per germline, CDR1 MNHEY and CDR2 SMNVEV (reference sequence). The CDR3 loop reads CASRPGQGGWREGLEQFF. The CDR3 DNA is TGTGCCAGCAGACCGGGACAGGGGGGATGGCGGGAGGGTTTGGAGCAGTTCTTC.

This clone appeared a few times. J is TRBJ1-3 and V is TRBV19, with 7 bases fitting TRBD1. Germline V gives CDR1 LNHDA, CDR2 SQIVND (reference sequence). The CDR3 consists of 15 residues. After removal of 1 base from V and 6 bases from J, the junction contained 6 bases not matched to a gene. CDR3 residues: CASSIGGTAANTIYF. CDR3 DNA sequence: TGTGCCAGTAGTATAGGGGGGACAGCCGCAAACACCATATATTTT.

The chain employs TRBV2 and TRBJ2-2; the D is unclear. Germline V gene data show CDR1 as SNHLY and CDR2 as FYNNEI. V lost 1 base, J lost 6 bases, and 6 bases lay in between. The CDR3 is 13 residues long. DNA for the CDR3: TGTGCCAGCAGTGAAGGCCCAGCCGGGGAGCTGTTTTTT. This sequence encodes CASSEGPAGELFF. Full variable domain (missing parts from reference TRBV2 and TRBJ2-2): EPEVTQTPSHQVTQMGQEVILRCVPISNHLYFYWYRQILGQKVEFLVSFYNNEISEKSEIFDDQFSVERPDGSNFTLKIRSTKLEDSAMYFCASSEGPAGELFFGEGSRLTVL.

The gene calls are TRBV15 and TRBJ2-3, with TRBD2 identical over 9 bases. The CDR3 is made up of 14 amino acids. Per the germline V gene, CDR1 is LNHNV and CDR2 is YYDKDF (reference sequence). V shed 8 bases and J 4 bases; nucleotides not matched to a gene: 7. The CDR3 here is CATGSGRDSDTQYF. The CDR3 nucleotides are TGTGCCACCGGTAGCGGGAGAGATTCAGATACGCAGTATTTT.

The rearrangement uses TRBV7-6 and TRBJ1-2; D is unclear. The CDR3 is 15 residues long. CDR1 is SGHVS, CDR2 FNYEAQ, per germline. Trimming took 1 base from V and 1 from J, leaving 10 bases between them. The CDR3, as DNA: TGTGCCAGCAGCTTAGGGCCCGGGGTTAACTATGGCTACACCTTC. As protein: CASSLGPGVNYGYTF.

This chain uses TRBV5-1 with TRBJ1-5; the D is unclear. The CDR3 runs to 11 residues. Germline CDR1 is SGHRS and CDR2 is YFSETQ. Between the trimmed V and J ends, which lost 1 base and 13 bases, there was a span of 9 bases. CDR3: CASSLLSTQHF. The CDR3 DNA reads as TGCGCCAGCAGCTTGTTGAGCACTCAGCATTTT.

This clone showed up just once. It is unclear where the CDR3 begins or ends on the DNA, so no DNA is shown, and the CDR3 is as TCRdb lists it. CDR3 sequence: CASSKLVGRGSNTEAFF. This chain connects TRBV21-1 to TRBJ1-1. TRBV21-1 is an annotated pseudogene. The CDR3 extends over 17 residues, inclusive of both ends.

This chain uses TRBV7-3 with TRBJ2-3, with 8 bases aligning to TRBD1. V lost 5 bases and J lost 4; bases outside the gene matches: 5. The CDR3 has 14 amino acids. Germline V gives CDR1 SGHTA, CDR2 FQGTGA. As DNA, the CDR3 is TGTGCCAGCAGCATACAGGGGGGCGCAGATACGCAGTATTTT. Its translation is CASSIQGGADTQYF.

CDR3 in DNA: TGTGCCAGCAGCCATATACGGGGGGCCCCTTCGGTAGGCGGCTACACCTTC. Protein: CASSHIRGAPSVGGYTF. The J gene is TRBJ1-2, the V gene TRBV7-2, with a possible D match to TRBD1 (6 bases). The germline V gene has CDR1 SGHTA and CDR2 FQGNSA. Trimming shortened V by 5 bases and J by 8 bases, and 27 bases separated the two germline ends. The CDR3 extends over 17 amino acids.

This clone was counted once. The chain is built from TRBV9 and TRBJ2-1; the match to TRBD2 covers 11 bases. J gave up 7 bases and V 3 bases, and 3 bases lay outside the gene matches. Germline V lookup: CDR1 SGDLS, CDR2 YYNGEE. The CDR3 spans 14 residues. This CDR3 reads CASSGTSGRNEQFF. In DNA form, the CDR3 reads TGTGCCAGCAGCGGGACTAGCGGGCGAAATGAGCAGTTCTTC. The variable domain in full, completed from reference TRBV9 and TRBJ2-1, reads DSGVTQTPKHLITATGQRVTLRCSPRSGDLSVYWYQQSLDQGLQFLIQYYNGEERAKGNILERFSAQQFPDLHSELNLSSLELGDSALYFCASSGTSGRNEQFFGPGTRLTVL.

This chain links TRBV6-2 or TRBV6-3 with TRBJ2-1; 11 nucleotides align to TRBD2. Trimming at V came to 5 bases and at J to 0 bases, leaving 3 bases not matched to a gene. Looked up from germline, CDR1 is MNHEY and CDR2 is SVGEGT. CDR3 length equals 16 residues. The CDR3 here is CASSTLAGGSYNEQFF. CDR3 DNA sequence: TGTGCCAGCAGTACCCTAGCGGGAGGCTCCTACAATGAGCAGTTCTTC.

The chain uses TRBV14 and TRBJ2-1; 7 nucleotides align to TRBD2. V dropped 2 bases and J dropped 9; count of bases not matched to a gene: 4. The length of the CDR3 is 13 residues. The V gene's germline CDR1 is SGHDN and CDR2 FVKESK. In nucleotides, the CDR3 is TGTGCCAGCAGCCAAATTCCGGGGGGTGAGCAGTTCTTC. This translates into CASSQIPGGEQFF.

This clone occurred a few times. V and J are TRBV24-1 and TRBJ2-1, with 8 bases lining up with TRBD2. This CDR3 contains 16 residues. V lost 4 bases to trimming and J lost 4 bases; unmatched junction nucleotides: 8. Germline lookup yields CDR1 KGHDR and CDR2 SFDVKD. The CDR3 DNA reads as TGTGCCACCAGTGACTCGGGGACTAGGGAATACAATGAGCAGTTCTTC. This translates into CATSDSGTREYNEQFF.

The V and J genes are TRBV18 and TRBJ2-1; perhaps TRBD2 as D (6 bases). V was clipped by 2 bases and J by 2 bases, with 10 bases between them. The length of the CDR3 is 15 residues. CDR1 KGHSH and CDR2 LQKENI come from the germline V gene. The CDR3 spells CASSPRAGPYNEQFF. In DNA, the CDR3 is TGTGCCAGCTCACCAAGGGCGGGGCCCTACAATGAGCAGTTCTTC.

The table lists this clone with a few counts. This chain connects TRBV4-3 to TRBJ1-6, with D perhaps TRBD1 (5 bases). Per the germline V gene, CDR1 is LGHNA and CDR2 is YSLEER. This CDR3 is 17 amino acids long. With 0 bases removed from V and 14 bases from J, the gap between germline ends came to 23 bases. The CDR3 sequence is CASSQDWQGLPLGTLHF. For the CDR3, the DNA is TGCGCCAGCAGCCAAGATTGGCAGGGACTACCTTTAGGGACCCTCCACTTT.

The chain uses TRBV12-3 or TRBV12-4 and TRBJ2-5, with a tentative D call TRBD1 (5 bases). V gave up 7 bases and J gave up 5 bases, with 14 bases separating them. This CDR3 is built from 13 residues. Here the CDR3 reads CASNPQGFETQYF. The DNA of the CDR3 is TGTGCCAGCAACCCCCAGGGCTTTGAGACCCAGTACTTC.

J is TRBJ1-3 and V is TRBV7-6, with a possible D match to TRBD1 (6 bases). Between the trimmed V and J ends, which lost 1 base and 1 base, there was a span of 11 bases. The CDR3 is 16 amino acids. From germline, CDR1 is SGHVS and CDR2 FNYEAQ. The CDR3 region is CASSLGDTASGNTIYF. Written as DNA, the CDR3 is TGTGCCAGCAGCTTAGGGGACACCGCTTCTGGAAACACCATATATTTT.

This rearrangement joins TRBV7-9 to TRBJ2-3; 8 nucleotides align to TRBD2. CDR3 size: 18 residues. J gave up 2 bases and V 5 bases, and 15 bases lay outside the gene matches. Germline V gene lookup returns CDR1 SEHNR and CDR2 FQNEAQ (reference sequence). CDR3 in DNA: TGTGCCAGCAGCACGGAATCCTTAGCGGGGACCTCCACAGATACGCAGTATTTT. Protein sequence: CASSTESLAGTSTDTQYF.

The J gene is TRBJ2-7, the V gene TRBV7-2; 7 nucleotides align to TRBD1. Germline V lookup: CDR1 SGHTA, CDR2 FQGNSA. The CDR3 is made up of 14 amino acids. V lost 3 bases and J lost 4; bases outside the gene matches: 6. This CDR3 is CASSFRDRVYEQYF. The CDR3 DNA sequence: TGTGCCAGCAGCTTCCGGGACAGAGTTTACGAGCAGTACTTC.

The rearrangement joins TRBV7-9 to TRBJ2-4; D is unclear. V was pared by 0 bases and J by 12 bases, with 12 bases between. The CDR3 totals 13 residues. Germline V gene data show CDR1 as SEHNR and CDR2 as FQNEAQ (reference sequence). The CDR3, as DNA: TGTGCCAGCAGCTTAGCCCCACAGCAGCATCAGTACTTC. Translation: CASSLAPQQHQYF.

The chain uses TRBV4-1 and TRBJ2-1; D not resolved. V shed 1 base and J shed 7 bases, with 14 bases lying between them. The CDR3 spans 15 residues. Per germline, CDR1 MGHRA and CDR2 YSYEKL. The CDR3 loop reads CASSQVQAPNNEQFF. The CDR3 DNA reads TGCGCCAGCAGCCAAGTTCAGGCGCCCAATAATGAGCAGTTCTTC.

The chain carries TRBV19 and TRBJ2-7; 8 positions agree with TRBD1. This CDR3 spans 13 amino acids. Germline values: CDR1 LNHDA, CDR2 SQIVND (reference sequence). Unmatched junction bases numbered 3, after V lost 6 bases and J lost 2 bases. DNA for the CDR3: TGTGCCAGTAGAGAGACAGGGGCCTACGAGCAGTACTTC. Translated: CASRETGAYEQYF.

The J gene is TRBJ1-2, the V gene TRBV18; D ambiguous. This CDR3 has 12 amino acids. Germline V gene lookup returns CDR1 KGHSH and CDR2 LQKENI. V was shortened by 5 bases and J by 1 base, with 5 bases between the two germline ends. The CDR3 reads CASSGVNYGYTF. CDR3 DNA sequence: TGTGCCAGCTCAGGAGTTAACTATGGCTACACCTTC.

This chain links TRBV18 with TRBJ1-2, with 7 bases that match TRBD1. Losses at the gene ends were 5 bases for V and 7 bases for J; bases not matched to a gene: 10. CDR3 length equals 14 residues. Germline V CDR1 and CDR2: KGHSH, LQKENI. The CDR3 loop is CASSSSTGSGGYTF. CDR3 nucleotide sequence: TGTGCCAGCTCATCCTCGACAGGGAGTGGTGGCTACACCTTC.

The chain recombines TRBV2 with TRBJ2-7; TRBD1 matches at 8 bases. With V trimmed by 3 bases and J by 5 bases, 3 bases remained unmatched. Germline V gene lookup returns CDR1 SNHLY and CDR2 FYNNEI. This CDR3 is built from 13 residues. The CDR3 DNA sequence: TGTGCCAGCAGTGACAGGGGGCCGGACGAGCAGTACTTC. It yields the protein CASSDRGPDEQYF.